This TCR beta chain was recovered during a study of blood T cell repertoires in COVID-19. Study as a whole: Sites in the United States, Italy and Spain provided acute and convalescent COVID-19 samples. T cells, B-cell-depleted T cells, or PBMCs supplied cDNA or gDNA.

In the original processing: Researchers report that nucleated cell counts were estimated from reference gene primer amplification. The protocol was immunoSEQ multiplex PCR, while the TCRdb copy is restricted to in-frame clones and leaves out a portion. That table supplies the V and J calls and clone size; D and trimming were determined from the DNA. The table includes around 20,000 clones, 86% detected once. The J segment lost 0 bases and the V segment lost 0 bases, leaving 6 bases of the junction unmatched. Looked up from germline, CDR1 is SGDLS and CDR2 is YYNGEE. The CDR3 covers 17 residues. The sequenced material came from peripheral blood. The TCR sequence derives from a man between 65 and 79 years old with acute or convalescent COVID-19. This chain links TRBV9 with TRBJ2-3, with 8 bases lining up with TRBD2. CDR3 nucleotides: TGTGCCAGCAGCGTAGACACTAGCGGTTTTAGCACAGATACGCAGTATTTT. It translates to CASSVDTSGFSTDTQYF.